Listed here are 27 T cell receptor beta chains from one sample, sequenced in a study of blood T cell repertoires in COVID-19 (dated by TCRdb to about 2020). The library was prepared using the immunoSEQ multiplex PCR assay. TCRdb retrieved this table from immuneACCESS and kept in-frame rearrangements only. Not all clones are present; in checked studies, unresolved V genes account for under half, and no reason is known for the remainder. The sample includes around 110,000 clones, with 75% to 90% observed a single time. The ten largest clones add up to under 3% of the sample. Sequencing was done on a sample of peripheral blood. The receptors come from a man younger than 45 with acute or convalescent COVID-19.

This chain connects TRBV6-5 to TRBJ2-1; tentatively, D is TRBD1 (7 bases). From germline, CDR1 is MNHEY and CDR2 SVGAGI. The ends were cut back, 7 bases at V and 5 bases at J, with 18 bases in the middle. This CDR3 is built from 15 residues. CDR3 amino acids: CASTRDSLENNEQFF. The CDR3 DNA follows: TGTGCCAGCACGCGGGACAGCCTAGAGAACAATGAGCAGTTCTTC.

In this sample, this clone turned up a few times. The rearrangement uses TRBV20-1 and TRBJ1-5, with D possibly matching TRBD1 (5 bases). The V gene lost 3 bases and the J gene lost 2 bases, with 14 bases spanning the gap. CDR3 size: 15 residues. Germline values: CDR1 DFQATT, CDR2 SNEGSKA (reference sequence). CDR3 bases: TGCAGTGCTAGTCGGGGGGGGACGCGCAATCAGCCCCAGCATTTT. Its translation is CSASRGGTRNQPQHF.

This clone occurred once. This chain uses TRBV27 with TRBJ1-2; 9 nucleotides match TRBD1. V was pared by 0 bases and J by 2 bases, with 4 bases of the junction left unmatched. CDR1 and CDR2 from the germline V gene are MNHEY and SMNVEV (reference sequence). There are 16 residues in the CDR3. The CDR3 bases are TGTGCCAGCAGTTTATCGATGGACAGGGGAAACTATGGCTACACCTTC. The encoded protein is CASSLSMDRGNYGYTF.

The V and J genes are TRBV5-6 and TRBJ2-7; 9 bases agree with TRBD2. This CDR3 spans 17 amino acids. With V trimmed by 2 bases and J by 3 bases, 12 bases remained unmatched. Germline CDR1 and CDR2: SGHDT and YYEEEE. The CDR3 DNA sequence: TGTGCCAGCAGCTTCAACGGACTAGCGATGACGATCTACGAGCAGTACGTC. It encodes CASSFNGLAMTIYEQYV.

The chain has TRBV4-1 and TRBJ2-3; 7 nucleotides match TRBD2. Germline CDR1 and CDR2: MGHRA and YSYEKL. Germline trimming cut 4 bases from V and 0 bases from J; bases unmatched to any gene: 7. The CDR3 sequence is 16 residues long. CDR3 in amino acids: CASSPWDSGSTDTQYF. DNA for the CDR3: TGCGCCAGCAGCCCCTGGGATAGCGGGAGCACAGATACGCAGTATTTT.

This chain joins TRBV7-8 and TRBJ2-7; D uncertain. Trimming left V 0 bases short and J 3 bases short, with 18 bases between. The CDR3 loop spans 17 amino acids. Germline V gives CDR1 SGHVS, CDR2 FQNEAQ. The CDR3 here is CASSLAAFPARGYEQYV. As DNA, the CDR3 is TGTGCCAGCAGCTTAGCCGCATTCCCGGCTAGAGGCTACGAGCAGTACGTC.

J is TRBJ1-2 and V is TRBV25-1; D remains unclear. Germline loops: CDR1 MGHDK, CDR2 SYGVNS. V was pared by 5 bases and J by 8 bases, with 12 bases between. The CDR3 has 12 amino acids. The CDR3: CASSIATGGYTF. DNA for the CDR3: TGTGCCAGCAGTATTGCAACGGGAGGCTACACCTTC.

The chain recombines TRBV2 with TRBJ2-1, with D perhaps TRBD1 (6 bases). The CDR3 length is 17 residues. V shed 4 bases and J shed 4 bases, with 20 bases lying between them. The V gene's germline CDR1 is SNHLY and CDR2 FYNNEI. CDR3 DNA: TGTGCCAGCAGTGGTGATAGACAGGCCGGGCGGTACAATGAGCAGTTCTTC. The encoded protein is CASSGDRQAGRYNEQFF.

CDR3 nucleotides: TGCGCCAGCAGCTCCCGACAGGACAGGGGGGCTGGCTACACCTTC. Amino acids: CASSSRQDRGAGYTF. The rearrangement joins TRBV5-1 to TRBJ1-2, with 10 bases identical to TRBD1. V lost 3 bases, J lost 7 bases, and 9 bases stayed unmatched. CDR1 is SGHRS and CDR2 is YFSETQ in the germline V gene. This CDR3 is 15 amino acids long.

By share, this clone ranks as medium-sized. The chain employs TRBV3-1 (or the pseudogene TRBV3-2) and TRBJ1-1; 7 positions agree with TRBD1. CDR1 and CDR2 from the germline V gene are LGHDT and YNNKEL (reference sequence). With 4 bases clipped from V and 7 bases from J, the junction kept 6 bases outside the gene matches. There are 13 residues in the CDR3. CDR3 coding DNA: TGTGCCAGCAGCCTTACAGGGGTTGTTGAAGCTTTCTTT. It codes for CASSLTGVVEAFF.

J is TRBJ2-5 and V is TRBV9, with a possible D match to TRBD2 (6 bases). This CDR3 is 16 amino acids long. V dropped 0 bases and J dropped 4 bases, with 16 bases sitting between them. The germline V gene encodes CDR1 SGDLS and CDR2 YYNGEE. The chain's CDR3 is CASSVATGVNPETQYF. DNA for the CDR3: TGTGCCAGCAGCGTAGCAACGGGAGTGAACCCAGAGACCCAGTACTTC.

The rearrangement uses TRBV3-1 (or the pseudogene TRBV3-2) and TRBJ1-1; the D is unclear. Germline CDR1 LGHDT, CDR2 YNNKEL (reference sequence). The CDR3 runs 17 residues. Trimming stripped 0 bases from V and 5 bases from J, with 19 bases between. The CDR3 DNA follows: TGTGCCAGCAGCCAAGACGGGGTCCTCTCCAGGAGAACTGAAGCTTTCTTT. This sequence encodes CASSQDGVLSRRTEAFF.

The chain is built from TRBV11-2 and TRBJ2-1; 8 nucleotides agree with TRBD2. Germline CDR1 is SGHAT and CDR2 is FQNNGV. Trimming removed 2 bases from V and 4 bases from J; junction bases left unmatched: 4. The CDR3 runs to 15 residues. The CDR3 region is CASSLRGLGYNEQFF. CDR3 nucleotide sequence: TGTGCCAGCAGCTTAAGGGGACTAGGGTACAATGAGCAGTTCTTC.

The chain recombines TRBV2 with TRBJ1-2; D perhaps matches TRBD1 (5 bases). Germline V lookup: CDR1 SNHLY, CDR2 FYNNEI. V dropped 6 bases and J dropped 2 bases, with 13 bases sitting between them. The CDR3 runs to 14 residues. CDR3 sequence (DNA): TGTGCCAGCAGGATCGCAGGGAAGAACTATGGCTACACCTTC. It is translated as CASRIAGKNYGYTF.

The CDR3 loop reads CASSLDGVTGTNTEAFF. For the CDR3, the DNA is TGTGCCAGCAGCTTAGATGGGGTAACAGGGACGAACACTGAAGCTTTCTTT. This sequence joins TRBV7-6 and TRBJ1-1; tentative D call: TRBD1 (6 bases). Germline V gene sequence: CDR1 SGHVS, CDR2 FNYEAQ. The CDR3 sequence is 17 residues long. V was shortened by 1 base and J by 1 base, with 16 bases between the two germline ends.

This chain joins TRBV4-3 and TRBJ2-2; weak D call: TRBD2 (6 bases). Per germline, CDR1 LGHNA and CDR2 YSLEER. The V and J ends lost 7 bases and 0 bases respectively, with 15 bases between them. The CDR3 spans 16 residues. CDR3 DNA sequence: TGCGCCAGCAAGAAGGACGGGGGTACGAACACCGGGGAGCTGTTTTTT. Protein: CASKKDGGTNTGELFF.

This rearrangement joins TRBV5-6 to TRBJ2-1, with 8 bases lining up with TRBD2. This CDR3 is built from 13 residues. V shed 4 bases and J 8 bases; nucleotides not matched to a gene: 5. In germline, CDR1 is SGHDT, CDR2 YYEEEE. The CDR3 reads CASSQGLVHEQFF. CDR3 DNA sequence: TGTGCCAGCAGCCAGGGACTAGTTCATGAGCAGTTCTTC.

The genes are TRBV9 and TRBJ2-6; TRBD2 matches 12 bases. Trimming cost V 4 bases and J 2 bases; bases outside gene matches: 7. The CDR3 sequence is 18 residues long. Germline-derived CDR1 and CDR2 are SGDLS and YYNGEE. In nucleotides, the CDR3 is TGTGCCAGCAGCTCAGGACTAGCGGGGAGACCTGGGGCCAACGTCCTGACTTTC. Protein sequence: CASSSGLAGRPGANVLTF.

V usage is TRBV6-5 and J usage is TRBJ2-1; D is undetermined. The CDR3 runs to 15 residues. Germline V gives CDR1 MNHEY, CDR2 SVGAGI. Trimming took off 0 bases at V and 0 bases at J, with 6 bases between the two ends. This CDR3 is CASSYSPSSYNEQFF. The CDR3 DNA follows: TGTGCCAGCAGTTACTCGCCTAGCTCCTACAATGAGCAGTTCTTC.

In nucleotides, the CDR3 is TGTGCCAGCAGCCAAGAGACAGGGGTAACTGAAGCTTTCTTT. As protein: CASSQETGVTEAFF. This sequence joins TRBV4-2 and TRBJ1-1; 8 nucleotides align to TRBD1. The CDR3 has 14 amino acids. The germline CDR1 and CDR2 sequences are LGHNA and YNFKEQ. Unmatched junction bases numbered 2, after V lost 0 bases and J lost 5 bases.

This chain uses TRBV9 with TRBJ1-6, with 9 bases matching TRBD1. J lost 9 bases, V lost 0 bases, and 7 bases had no gene match. This CDR3 is built from 16 residues. Germline V gene lookup returns CDR1 SGDLS and CDR2 YYNGEE. CDR3 in DNA: TGTGCCAGCAGCGTAGCTCCGGGACAGGGTGGTTCACCCCTCCACTTT. It yields the protein CASSVAPGQGGSPLHF.

V usage is TRBV18 and J usage is TRBJ2-1, with D maybe TRBD1 (6 bases). CDR1 and CDR2 (germline): KGHSH, LQKENI. The CDR3 is 10 residues long. V gave up 6 bases and J gave up 10 bases, with 7 bases separating them. The CDR3 is CASSGTEQFF. The CDR3 DNA is TGTGCCAGCTCCGGGACAGAGCAGTTCTTC.

This chain joins TRBV28 and TRBJ2-7, with 10 bases that match TRBD2. CDR1 and CDR2 from the germline V gene are MDHEN and SYDVKM. Germline trimming cut 3 bases from V and 5 bases from J; bases unmatched to any gene: 7. CDR3 length: 15 amino acids. CDR3 region: CASSLGLAGDNEQYV. Written as DNA, the CDR3 is TGTGCCAGCAGTTTGGGGCTAGCGGGAGACAACGAGCAGTACGTC.

This chain links TRBV5-1 with TRBJ2-5; D ambiguous. V lost 3 bases, J lost 1 base, and 10 bases lay in between. This CDR3 has 14 amino acids. CDR1 and CDR2 from the germline V gene are SGHRS and YFSETQ. The CDR3 loop reads CASSYTEPQETQYF. CDR3 coding DNA: TGCGCCAGCAGCTACACAGAACCCCAAGAGACCCAGTACTTC. Full variable domain (outside the CDR3, taken from reference TRBV5-1 and TRBJ2-5): KAGVTQTPRYLIKTRGQQVTLSCSPISGHRSVSWYQQTPGQGLQFLFEYFSETQRNKGNFPGRFSGRQFSNSRSEMNVSTLELGDSALYLCASSYTEPQETQYFGPGTRLLVL.

The chain recombines TRBV5-1 with TRBJ1-2, with a possible D match to TRBD1 (5 bases). The length of the CDR3 is 15 residues. Trimming left V 0 bases short and J 1 base short, with 10 bases between. In germline, CDR1 is SGHRS, CDR2 YFSETQ. CDR3 in amino acids: CASSLEGQVNYGYTF. CDR3 coding DNA: TGCGCCAGCAGCTTGGAGGGGCAGGTTAACTATGGCTACACCTTC.

The CDR3 reads CASSFPPHFEQYF. CDR3 nucleotides: TGTGCCAGCAGCTTTCCCCCACATTTCGAGCAGTACTTC. The V and J genes are TRBV7-9 and TRBJ2-7; no clear D. CDR3 length: 13 amino acids. The V end was cut by 3 bases, the J end by 6 bases, with 12 bases between. CDR1 is SEHNR and CDR2 is FQNEAQ in the germline V gene (reference sequence).

This clone showed up just a few times. The chain joins TRBV29-1 to TRBJ1-1; 9 bases are a match to TRBD1. This CDR3 spans 12 amino acids. Germline CDR1 reads SQVTM; CDR2 reads ANQGSEA. V shed 5 bases, J shed 7 bases, and the junction held 5 bases outside the gene matches. CDR3 bases: TGCAGCGTTCAAGGGACAGGGATTGAAGCTTTCTTT. It yields the protein CSVQGTGIEAFF.